Shown below are 4 T cell receptor beta chains from a single sample sequenced in a study of control samples from healthy donors and cancer patients. Libraries were prepared by immunoSEQ multiplex PCR; TCRdb keeps only in-frame clonotypes and omits some of them. This sample has about 57,000 clones, with about 91% found just once. The sequencing input was PBMCs. The receptors derive from a young man with colorectal cancer.

V usage is TRBV9 and J usage is TRBJ2-2; D unclear. CDR3 length: 13 amino acids. The germline V gene encodes CDR1 SGDLS and CDR2 YYNGEE. V dropped 7 bases and J dropped 0 bases, with 7 bases sitting between them. The CDR3 DNA follows: TGTGCCAGCGGGGATACGAACACCGGGGAGCTGTTTTTT. Protein sequence: CASGDTNTGELFF. Complete variable domain (other parts from reference TRBV9 and TRBJ2-2): DSGVTQTPKHLITATGQRVTLRCSPRSGDLSVYWYQQSLDQGLQFLIQYYNGEERAKGNILERFSAQQFPDLHSELNLSSLELGDSALYFCASGDTNTGELFFGEGSRLTVL.

The rearrangement uses TRBV29-1 and TRBJ1-2; weak D call: TRBD1 (5 bases). V lost 5 bases, J lost 5 bases, and 18 bases lay in between. The CDR3 covers 14 residues. In germline, CDR1 is SQVTM, CDR2 ANQGSEA. CDR3 coding DNA: TGCAGCGTTAGCCTCGCCGGGGAGGGGTATGGCTACACCTTC. It translates to CSVSLAGEGYGYTF.

This sequence joins TRBV6-2 or TRBV6-3 and TRBJ1-5, with TRBD1 identical over 7 bases. There are 16 residues in the CDR3. Germline V gene sequence: CDR1 MNHEY, CDR2 SVGEGT. The ends lost 5 bases at V and 0 bases at J; junction bases unmatched: 7. CDR3 bases: TGTGCCAGCAGTCACGACAGGGTCTATAGCAATCAGCCCCAGCATTTT. Translation: CASSHDRVYSNQPQHF.

The chain combines TRBV7-2 with TRBJ1-1; unclear D gene. The CDR3 runs to 14 residues. Between the trimmed V and J ends, which lost 2 bases and 4 bases, there was a span of 11 bases. Germline lookup yields CDR1 SGHTA and CDR2 FQGNSA. For the CDR3, the DNA is TGTGCCAGCAGCTTATCAGAGTACAGCACTGAAGCTTTCTTT. This codes for CASSLSEYSTEAFF.